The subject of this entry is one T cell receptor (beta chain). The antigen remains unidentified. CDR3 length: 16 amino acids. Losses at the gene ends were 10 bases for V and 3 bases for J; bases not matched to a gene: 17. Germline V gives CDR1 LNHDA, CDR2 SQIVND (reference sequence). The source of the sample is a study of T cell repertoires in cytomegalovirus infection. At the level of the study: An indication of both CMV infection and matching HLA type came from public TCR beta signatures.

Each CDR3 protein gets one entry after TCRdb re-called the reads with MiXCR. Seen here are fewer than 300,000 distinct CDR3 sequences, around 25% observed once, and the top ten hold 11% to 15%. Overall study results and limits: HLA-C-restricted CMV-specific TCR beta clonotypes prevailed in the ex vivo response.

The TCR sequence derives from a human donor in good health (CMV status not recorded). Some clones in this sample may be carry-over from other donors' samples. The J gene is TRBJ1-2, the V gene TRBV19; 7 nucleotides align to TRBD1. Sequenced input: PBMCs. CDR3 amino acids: CATYSTRGQTDYGYTF. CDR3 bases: TGTGCCACCTACTCCACCCGGGGACAGACTGACTATGGCTACACCTTC.